These T cell receptor beta chains were read from a single sample in a study of Tregs in tolerant kidney transplant recipients. Measured with immunoSEQ multiplex PCR; TCRdb has only the in-frame clones, and not every one. The top ten clones hold 0.46% of a sample with nearly 95,000 clones, approximately 94% of them seen once. The sample here was CD4+ T cells from blood, taken before the transplant. These TCRs come from a human donor who received a combined kidney and bone marrow transplant. The CDR3 runs from the conserved cysteine through the conserved F or W. A D gene is named only where the DNA matches it firmly. Clone size is given for some rows only: seen once, a few or many times, or a class if the clone is expanded.

NA,TRBV7-2,TRBJ2-1,NA,TGTGCCAGCAGCTTTGGCCGCTACAATGAGCAGTTCTTC,CASSFGRYNEQFF
NA,TRBV6-6,TRBJ2-7,NA,TGTGCCAGCAGCTCTAGGGGGAGCTCCTACGAGCAGTACTTC,CASSSRGSSYEQYF
NA,TRBV5-3,TRBJ2-1,NA,TGTGCCAGAAGCTTGTTTCGGCTAGCGTCCTACAATGAGCAGTTCTTC,CARSLFRLASYNEQFF
NA,TRBV7-7,TRBJ2-2,NA,TGTGCCAGCAGCAACGGGCAGGGGTTGGCCGGGGAGCTGTTTTTT,CASSNGQGLAGELFF
NA,TRBV20-1,TRBJ2-3,NA,TGCAGTGCTATTACAGGAGATACGCAGTATTTT,CSAITGDTQYF
TRBD1,TRBV7-9,TRBJ1-1,NA,TGTGCCAGCAGCCCGGCAGGGGGCTCGAACACTGAAGCTTTCTTT,CASSPAGGSNTEAFF
NA,TRBV10-3,TRBJ2-7,NA,TGTGCCATCAGCGCCTCGTCGGGGGTCAGTCCCTACGAGCAGTACTTC,CAISASSGVSPYEQYF
NA,TRBV5-1,TRBJ1-6,once,TGCGCCAGCAGCACGGATGCAGGGGCGTATAATTCACCCCTCCACTTT,CASSTDAGAYNSPLHF
TRBD2,TRBV2,TRBJ2-1,once,TGTGCCAGCCGGGAGGGACTTAGCTCCTACAATGAGCAGTTCTTC,CASREGLSSYNEQFF
NA,TRBV18,TRBJ2-5,NA,TGTGCCAGCTCAACCAAGGTCCCGGGACAAAGGGGGAAAAAAGAGACCCAGTACTTC,CASSTKVPGQRGKKETQYF
TRBD2,TRBV29-1,TRBJ2-1,NA,TGCAGCTCGACCGGGACTAGCGGGAGAGCAAATGAGCAGTTCTTC,CSSTGTSGRANEQFF
TRBD1,TRBV4-2,TRBJ2-5,NA,TGTGCCAGCAGCCTATGGACAGGGCAAGAGACCCAGTACTTC,CASSLWTGQETQYF
NA,TRBV21-1,TRBJ1-2,NA,TGTGCCAGCAGCAAACCGGCTCGACTCCTCTATGGCTACACCTTC,CASSKPARLLYGYTF
NA,TRBV9,TRBJ1-2,NA,TGTGCCAGCAGCGTAGGGTCAGGGGCGCGCTATGGCTACACCTTC,CASSVGSGARYGYTF
NA,TRBV7-2,TRBJ2-5,NA,TGTGCCAGCAGCCTTACTAGTTTCGAGACCCAGTACTTC,CASSLTSFETQYF
NA,TRBV14,TRBJ2-3,NA,TGTGCCAGCAGCCAAGGTCAGGTTAGCACAGATACGCAGTATTTT,CASSQGQVSTDTQYF
NA,TRBV20-1,TRBJ2-7,NA,TGCAGATATCCCGAGCAGTACTTC,CRYPEQYF
TRBD2,TRBV6-1,TRBJ2-1,NA,TGTGCCAGCACCGCTATAGCGGGGGTATACAATGAGCAGTTCTTC,CASTAIAGVYNEQFF
TRBD1,TRBV4-3,TRBJ1-2,NA,TGCGCCAGCAGCCAAGATCCCGGACAGGGTGTCTATGGCTACACCTTC,CASSQDPGQGVYGYTF
NA,TRBV2,TRBJ1-5,NA,TGTGCCAGCAGTCCACAGGTTACTTATAGCAATCAGCCCCAGCATTTT,CASSPQVTYSNQPQHF
TRBD2,TRBV28,TRBJ2-7,NA,TGTGCCAGCAGTTTCCCTGGACTAGCGGGACGGGGAAGGGTCTACGAGCAGTACTTC,CASSFPGLAGRGRVYEQYF
NA,TRBV19,TRBJ2-7,NA,TGTGCCAGTAGTAAACGCCAGGGCGACCTCTACGAGCAGTACTTC,CASSKRQGDLYEQYF
NA,TRBV5-1,TRBJ2-2,NA,TGCGCCAGCCACCTGGCAACGAACACCGGGGAGCTGTTTTTT,CASHLATNTGELFF
NA,TRBV11-1,TRBJ1-1,NA,TGTGCCAGCAGCTTAGTCGGTCGAACCGGGACAAAGAACACTGAAGCTTTCTTT,CASSLVGRTGTKNTEAFF